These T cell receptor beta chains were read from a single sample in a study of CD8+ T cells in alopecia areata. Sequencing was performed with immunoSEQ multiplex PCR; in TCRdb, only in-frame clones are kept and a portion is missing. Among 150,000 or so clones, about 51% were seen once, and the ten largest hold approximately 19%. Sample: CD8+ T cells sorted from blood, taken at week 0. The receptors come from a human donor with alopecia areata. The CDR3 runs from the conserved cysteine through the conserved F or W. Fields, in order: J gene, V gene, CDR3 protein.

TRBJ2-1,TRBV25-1,CASSQGWTNEQFF
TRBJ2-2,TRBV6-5,CASSGNVGELFF
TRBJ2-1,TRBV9,CASSETSGHLNEQFF
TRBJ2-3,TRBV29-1,CSEAPGRVDTQYF
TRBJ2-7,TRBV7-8,CASAFNRVDEQYF
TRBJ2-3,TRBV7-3,CASSPGGGRTDTQYF
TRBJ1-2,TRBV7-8,CATISTGVDGYTF
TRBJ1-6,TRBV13,CASSSKRQAILGSPLHF
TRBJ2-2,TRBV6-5,CASHRQESPGELFF
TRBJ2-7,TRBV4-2,CASSQDLATYEQYF
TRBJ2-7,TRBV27,CASSLSRDYEQYF
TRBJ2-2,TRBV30,CAWSQGDTGELFF
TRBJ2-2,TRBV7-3,CASSHTAGGTGELFF
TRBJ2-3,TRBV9,CASSASGGPDTQYF
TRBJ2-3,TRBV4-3,CASSQSPATDTQYF
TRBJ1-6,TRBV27,CASSSQGASYNSPLHF